The 14 T cell receptor beta chains below all came from one sample that was sequenced in a study of T cells in localized non-small cell lung cancer. Produced via immunoSEQ multiplex PCR; TCRdb's table is partial and in-frame only. The data hold over 2,000 clones, with just under 25% observed a single time. This sample comprised lung tumor tissue, obtained before any cancer treatment. The receptor source for this set is a female donor aged 60 or older with stage I lung adenocarcinoma.

J is TRBJ2-7 and V is TRBV5-1; D may be TRBD1 (5 bases). Germline V lookup: CDR1 SGHRS, CDR2 YFSETQ. The ends were cut back, 2 bases at V and 0 bases at J, with 9 bases in the middle. The CDR3 runs to 14 residues. The CDR3, as DNA: TGCGCCAGCAGCTTTGACAGCAGCTCCTACGAGCAGTACTTC. It specifies CASSFDSSSYEQYF.

The V gene is TRBV11-3, the J gene TRBJ2-1; D remains ambiguous. Trimming cost V 6 bases and J 8 bases, with 23 bases left between them. Germline CDR1 is SGHNT and CDR2 is YENEEA. The length of the CDR3 is 16 residues. The CDR3 protein is CASSPPIRISWDEQFF. The CDR3, as DNA: TGTGCCAGCAGTCCCCCCATCCGGATCTCGTGGGATGAGCAGTTCTTC.

Within the sample, this clone is medium-sized. The rearrangement uses TRBV4-1 and TRBJ2-3, with D possibly matching TRBD2 (6 bases). V lost 8 bases, J lost 2 bases, and 17 bases lay in between. Germline assignment: CDR1 MGHRA and CDR2 YSYEKL. This CDR3 comprises 15 residues. CDR3 nucleotide sequence: TGCGCCAGCGGTACGGACTACACCAACACAGATACGCAGTATTTT. Translating gives CASGTDYTNTDTQYF.

This rearrangement joins TRBV19 to TRBJ2-1; D is possibly TRBD2 (6 bases). The CDR3 contains 15 residues. In germline, CDR1 is LNHDA, CDR2 SQIVND (reference sequence). With 2 bases removed from V and 3 bases from J, the gap between germline ends came to 11 bases. The CDR3 protein is CASSIILRGYNEQFF. CDR3 bases: TGTGCCAGTAGTATAATCTTGCGGGGCTACAATGAGCAGTTCTTC.

This clone turned up a few times. V and J are TRBV1 and TRBJ1-1. TRBV1 is deemed a pseudogene. There are 14 residues in the CDR3. CDR3 sequence: CASSQPGRRAEAFF. The CDR3 region has the DNA TGCGCCAGCAGCCAGCCGGGCCGGCGCGCTGAAGCTTTCTTT.

The chain has TRBV7-4 and TRBJ2-1; TRBD1 matches 7 bases. J was trimmed by 10 bases and V by 5 bases; bases with no gene match: 8. This CDR3 is built from 13 residues. CDR1 and CDR2 (germline): SGHVT, SQSDAQ. In nucleotides, the CDR3 is TGTGCCAGCAGCCTAGGGACAGCTCGGGAGCAGTTCTTC. Translation: CASSLGTAREQFF.

The V and J genes are TRBV19 and TRBJ1-1, with a possible D match to TRBD1 (5 bases). This CDR3 contains 14 residues. The V end lost 7 bases, the J end lost 3 bases, and 15 bases lay between the germline ends. CDR1 and CDR2 (germline): LNHDA, SQIVND (reference sequence). The CDR3: CASTNWGIDTEAFF. CDR3 DNA sequence: TGTGCCAGTACCAACTGGGGGATAGACACTGAAGCTTTCTTT. Full variable domain (rest looked up from reference TRBV19 and TRBJ1-1): DGGITQSPKYLFRKEGQNVTLSCEQNLNHDAMYWYRQDPGQGLRLIYYSQIVNDFQKGDIAEGYSVSREKKESFPLTVTSAQKNPTAFYLCASTNWGIDTEAFFGQGTRLTVV.

V usage is TRBV6-8 and J usage is TRBJ2-2; 11 nucleotides match TRBD2. This CDR3 spans 16 amino acids. Germline V gene sequence: CDR1 MNHGY, CDR2 SAAAGT. The V and J ends lost 10 bases and 5 bases, in that order; junction bases with no gene match: 12. DNA of the CDR3: TGTGCCATCAGCGGACTAGCGGGCGGTACGACCGGGGAGCTGTTTTTT. Its protein is CAISGLAGGTTGELFF.

This clone was counted between two and nine times. J is TRBJ2-2 and V is TRBV11-3, with 8 bases lining up with TRBD1. Germline values: CDR1 SGHNT, CDR2 YENEEA. With V trimmed by 6 bases and J by 9 bases, 12 bases remained unmatched. The CDR3 covers 15 residues. This chain's CDR3 is CASRVDGQGSRELFF. DNA for the CDR3: TGTGCCAGCAGGGTAGATGGACAGGGTAGCAGGGAGCTGTTTTTT.

The chain combines TRBV18 with TRBJ1-1; unclear D gene. The CDR3 runs to 13 residues. V was cut by 3 bases and J by 1 base, with 6 bases left in between. CDR1 and CDR2 (germline): KGHSH, LQKENI. CDR3 in amino acids: CASSPTPNTEAFF. The CDR3, as DNA: TGTGCCAGCTCACCTACACCGAACACTGAAGCTTTCTTT.

There are a few counts of this clone. The rearrangement uses TRBV6-7 and TRBJ2-3; D gene uncertain. TRBV6-7 carries the ORF label, with uncertain function. Trimming took 8 bases from V and 6 from J, leaving 9 bases between them. There are 11 residues in the CDR3. CDR3 bases: TGTGCCAGCGGCCTGGGGGATACGCAGTATTTT. Its protein product is CASGLGDTQYF.

This clone was seen a handful of times. The rearrangement joins TRBV14 to TRBJ1-1; D call uncertain. Germline CDR1 and CDR2: SGHDN and FVKESK. The CDR3 covers 19 residues. With 1 base removed from V and 3 bases from J, the gap between germline ends came to 24 bases. The CDR3 here is CASSQVGRTPLTRDTEAFF. DNA of the CDR3: TGTGCCAGCAGCCAAGTAGGGCGGACGCCACTAACCCGAGACACTGAAGCTTTCTTT.

This sequence joins TRBV9 and TRBJ2-1; tentative D call: TRBD1 (6 bases). Trimming pared 1 base from V and 3 bases from J, leaving 11 bases between. The CDR3 covers 15 residues. The germline gives CDR1 SGDLS, CDR2 YYNGEE. CDR3 DNA sequence: TGTGCCAGCAGCGTAAAGGGGGACATCTACAATGAGCAGTTCTTC. As protein: CASSVKGDIYNEQFF.

The CDR3 region is CASSEGPVNYNEQFF. CDR3 DNA, as far as it was read: TGTGCCAGCAGTGAAGGGCCAGTGAACTACAATGAGCAGTTC. The V gene is TRBV6-1, the J gene TRBJ2-1; D ambiguous. Read coverage stops 1 residue before the CDR3 terminus; the germline J gene supplies the remainder. The CDR3 has 15 amino acids. Trimming removed 1 base from V and 3 bases from J, with 10 bases in between. From germline, CDR1 is MNHNS and CDR2 SASEGT.